A single sample gave rise to the 28 T cell receptor beta chains below, sequenced in a study of cytomegalovirus exposure and HLA in healthy donors. It was with 60 Vbeta and 13 Jbeta primers that the PCR ran. Produced via immunoSEQ multiplex PCR; TCRdb's table is partial and in-frame only. The record lists roughly 200,000 clones, of which the ten most abundant hold around 1.1%. The source material was PBMCs. Every receptor here comes from a girl aged 2 to 9 in good health and CMV-seropositive.

The chain uses TRBV7-2 and TRBJ2-3; 7 bases line up with TRBD2. The CDR3 is 15 amino acids. J lost 4 bases, V lost 3 bases, and 7 bases had no gene match. The germline CDR1 and CDR2 sequences are SGHTA and FQGNSA. The CDR3 coding sequence is TGTGCCAGCAGCTTTTCGCGGGAGCGGGCAGATACGCAGTATTTT. Protein sequence: CASSFSRERADTQYF.

The CDR3 loop is CASSLTTTGAYNEQFF. For the CDR3, the DNA is TGTGCCAGCAGTTTGACAACAACAGGGGCCTACAATGAGCAGTTCTTC. The chain couples TRBV27 to TRBJ2-1, with 7 bases identical to TRBD1. V lost 3 bases to trimming and J lost 2 bases; unmatched junction nucleotides: 7. The CDR3 covers 16 residues. Germline loops: CDR1 MNHEY, CDR2 SMNVEV (reference sequence).

V gene TRBV19 combines with J gene TRBJ1-5; 7 bases map to TRBD1. The CDR3 totals 16 residues. The V segment lost 7 bases and the J segment 2 bases; nucleotides outside the gene matches: 11. Germline V lookup: CDR1 LNHDA, CDR2 SQIVND (reference sequence). The CDR3 is CASTRGPSRGNQPQHF. The CDR3 coding sequence is TGTGCCAGTACAAGGGGGCCCTCCCGAGGCAATCAGCCCCAGCATTTT.

The J gene is TRBJ2-7, the V gene TRBV16; 8 nucleotides agree with TRBD2. V shed 1 base and J 5 bases; nucleotides not matched to a gene: 4. The CDR3 runs to 14 residues. Germline V gene data show CDR1 as KGHSY and CDR2 as FQNENV. CDR3 sequence: CASSQYGRGNEQYF. The CDR3 bases are TGTGCCAGCAGCCAATACGGGAGGGGCAACGAGCAGTACTTC. Based on the CDR3 plus reference TRBV16 and TRBJ2-7, the full variable domain is GEEVAQTPKHLVRGEGQKAKLYCAPIKGHSYVFWYQQVLKNEFKFLISFQNENVFDETGMPKERFSAKCLPNSPCSLEIQATKLEDSAVYFCASSQYGRGNEQYFGPGTRLTVT.

The chain uses TRBV6-4 and TRBJ2-1; 9 positions agree with TRBD2. Germline lookup yields CDR1 MRHNA and CDR2 SNTAGT. This CDR3 has 15 amino acids. The J segment lost 2 bases and the V segment lost 4 bases, leaving 3 bases of the junction unmatched. CDR3 region: CASSASSGTYNEQFF. DNA for the CDR3: TGTGCCAGCAGTGCGTCTAGCGGGACCTACAATGAGCAGTTCTTC.

The CDR3 nucleotides are TGTGCCAGCAGCACCACTAGCGGGAGAGCGGCCGGGGAGCTGTTTTTT. Translating gives CASSTTSGRAAGELFF. The rearrangement joins TRBV11-3 to TRBJ2-2; the match to TRBD2 covers 11 bases. Germline loops: CDR1 SGHNT, CDR2 YENEEA. The CDR3 totals 16 residues. J gave up 6 bases and V 5 bases, and 8 bases lay outside the gene matches. The full variable domain, rest sourced from reference TRBV11-3 and TRBJ2-2, is EAGVVQSPRYKIIEKKQPVAFWCNPISGHNTLYWYLQNLGQGPELLIRYENEEAVDDSQLPKDRFSAERLKGVDSTLKIQPAELGDSAVYLCASSTTSGRAAGELFFGEGSRLTVL.

The CDR3 nucleotides are TGTGCCAGTTTAGGTGGACAGGGTAATGAAAAACTGTTTTTT. Translating gives CASLGGQGNEKLFF. The V and J genes are TRBV28 and TRBJ1-4; 8 positions agree with TRBD1. Germline loops: CDR1 MDHEN, CDR2 SYDVKM. This CDR3 contains 14 residues. The V segment lost 9 bases and the J segment 4 bases; nucleotides outside the gene matches: 7.

V and J are TRBV10-3 and TRBJ1-5; D unclear. This CDR3 comprises 14 residues. The V end was cut by 0 bases, the J end by 7 bases, with 10 bases between. Germline assignment: CDR1 ENHRY and CDR2 SYGVKD. CDR3 sequence reads: CAISESLEAQPQHF. In nucleotides, the CDR3 is TGTGCCATCAGTGAGTCGTTAGAGGCACAGCCCCAGCATTTT.

The chain links TRBV28 to TRBJ2-1; 8 nucleotides align to TRBD2. This CDR3 region has 14 residues. The germline CDR1 and CDR2 sequences are MDHEN and SYDVKM. The J segment lost 4 bases and the V segment lost 6 bases, leaving 5 bases of the junction unmatched. CDR3 nucleotide sequence: TGTGCCAGCAGCTCCGGGACTAGATACAATGAGCAGTTCTTC. As protein: CASSSGTRYNEQFF.

V and J are TRBV10-3 and TRBJ1-5; maybe TRBD1 (5 bases). CDR1 is ENHRY and CDR2 is SYGVKD in the germline V gene. CDR3 length: 13 residues. Trimming left V 6 bases short and J 3 bases short, with 9 bases between. CDR3: CAIRDNPNQPQHF. As DNA, the CDR3 is TGTGCCATCAGGGACAACCCCAATCAGCCCCAGCATTTT.

This chain joins TRBV10-3 and TRBJ1-1, with a tentative D call TRBD1 (6 bases). CDR1 and CDR2 from the germline V gene are ENHRY and SYGVKD. There are 15 residues in the CDR3. Trimming took 8 bases from V and 0 from J, leaving 16 bases between them. The CDR3: CAIATPRGMNTEAFF. DNA for the CDR3: TGTGCCATCGCTACCCCCAGGGGAATGAACACTGAAGCTTTCTTT.

The chain links TRBV9 to TRBJ2-7; TRBD2 aligns across 11 bases. Germline values: CDR1 SGDLS, CDR2 YYNGEE. CDR3 length: 16 amino acids. V trimming: 4 bases; J trimming: 4 bases; junction bases outside the gene matches: 10. The CDR3 nucleotides read TGTGCCAGCAGCATTACGCCGACTAGCGGGATTTACGAGCAGTACTTC. Translated, it gives CASSITPTSGIYEQYF. The entire variable domain, with the rest obtained from reference TRBV9 and TRBJ2-7, is as follows: DSGVTQTPKHLITATGQRVTLRCSPRSGDLSVYWYQQSLDQGLQFLIQYYNGEERAKGNILERFSAQQFPDLHSELNLSSLELGDSALYFCASSITPTSGIYEQYFGPGTRLTVT.

The chain combines TRBV6-5 with TRBJ2-3, with D perhaps TRBD1 (5 bases). V was trimmed by 6 bases and J by 5 bases, leaving 6 bases between them. Germline V lookup: CDR1 MNHEY, CDR2 SVGAGI. This CDR3 comprises 11 residues. This CDR3 is CASRTEDTQYF. In nucleotides, the CDR3 is TGTGCCAGCAGGACAGAAGATACGCAGTATTTT.

The gene calls are TRBV13 and TRBJ2-3; 10 positions agree with TRBD1. V dropped 5 bases and J dropped 3; count of bases not matched to a gene: 8. CDR3 length: 16 residues. Germline V gene sequence: CDR1 PRHDT, CDR2 FYEKMQ (reference sequence). CDR3 sequence (DNA): TGTGCCAGCAGCACCCGGGACAGGGGATCGACAGATACGCAGTATTTT. Translated, it gives CASSTRDRGSTDTQYF.

This chain uses TRBV28 with TRBJ1-2; TRBD1 agrees at 9 bases. The junction had 19 bases not matched to a gene; V was cut back by 1 base and J by 1 base. The germline V gene encodes CDR1 MDHEN and CDR2 SYDVKM. The CDR3 is 21 amino acids. CDR3 protein: CASSLSIIKLIGTGLNYGYTF. In DNA form, the CDR3 reads TGTGCCAGCAGTTTATCCATTATAAAACTTATCGGGACAGGGCTTAACTATGGCTACACCTTC.

The rearrangement uses TRBV6-1 and TRBJ2-1; 7 bases agree with TRBD2. Per germline, CDR1 MNHNS and CDR2 SASEGT. After removal of 2 bases from V and 7 bases from J, the junction contained 8 bases not matched to a gene. The CDR3 is 15 amino acids. The chain's CDR3 is CASSERLARYNEQFF. Written as DNA, the CDR3 is TGTGCCAGCAGTGAACGACTAGCAAGATATAATGAGCAGTTCTTC.

This chain joins TRBV7-9 and TRBJ2-7; D gene uncertain. The CDR3 length is 11 residues. V lost 5 bases, J lost 2 bases, and 4 bases lay in between. CDR1 SEHNR and CDR2 FQNEAQ come from the germline V gene (reference sequence). The CDR3 protein is CASSRAYEQYF. The CDR3 DNA reads as TGTGCCAGCAGCCGAGCCTACGAGCAGTACTTC.

The chain employs TRBV4-1 and TRBJ2-7; 9 positions agree with TRBD2. V shed 0 bases and J 7 bases; nucleotides not matched to a gene: 19. The CDR3 sequence is 19 residues long. Germline V gene data show CDR1 as MGHRA and CDR2 as YSYEKL. CDR3 loop: CASSQEERAGGAGGREQYF. DNA of the CDR3: TGCGCCAGCAGCCAAGAGGAGAGAGCGGGAGGTGCGGGGGGGAGGGAGCAGTACTTC.

The chain couples TRBV27 to TRBJ2-7, with D maybe TRBD2 (6 bases). Germline V CDR1 and CDR2: MNHEY, SMNVEV (reference sequence). V was cut by 4 bases and J by 2 bases, with 9 bases left in between. The CDR3 has 13 residues. In nucleotides, the CDR3 is TGTGCCAGCAGTTCCGCGGGACCCTACGAGCAGTACTTC. As protein: CASSSAGPYEQYF.

This sequence joins TRBV18 and TRBJ1-2, with TRBD1 matching 7 bases. Germline V gene lookup returns CDR1 KGHSH and CDR2 LQKENI. Unmatched junction bases numbered 7, after V lost 6 bases and J lost 3 bases. The CDR3 length is 14 residues. As DNA, the CDR3 is TGTGCCAGCTCTTTCGGACAGGTTGACTATGGCTACACCTTC. It is translated as CASSFGQVDYGYTF. Based on the CDR3 plus reference TRBV18 and TRBJ1-2, the full variable domain is NAGVMQNPRHLVRRRGQEARLRCSPMKGHSHVYWYRQLPEEGLKFMVYLQKENIIDESGMPKERFSAEFPKEGPSILRIQQVVRGDSAAYFCASSFGQVDYGYTFGSGTRLTVV.

V gene TRBV11-2 combines with J gene TRBJ2-7; TRBD1 agrees at 10 bases. Germline-derived CDR1 and CDR2 are SGHAT and FQNNGV. This CDR3 region has 17 residues. Trimming at V came to 3 bases and at J to 2 bases, leaving 10 bases not matched to a gene. CDR3 loop: CASSFGSRTGGTYEQYF. CDR3 DNA: TGTGCCAGCAGCTTTGGGTCCCGGACAGGGGGGACCTACGAGCAGTACTTC.

Concerning this clone itself: The same CDR3 also results from other DNA sequences found in this sample. The V gene is TRBV6-1, the J gene TRBJ1-6; D possibly corresponds to TRBD1 (6 bases). The CDR3 has 14 residues. Per germline, CDR1 MNHNS and CDR2 SASEGT. The V gene lost 1 base and the J gene lost 7 bases, with 8 bases spanning the gap. DNA of the CDR3: TGTGCCAGCAGTGAAGGCACAGGGAATTCACCCCTCCACTTT. This encodes CASSEGTGNSPLHF.

This rearrangement joins TRBV7-8 to TRBJ2-7; TRBD2 agrees at 16 bases. With V trimmed by 1 base and J by 3 bases, 9 bases remained unmatched. Germline CDR1 and CDR2: SGHVS and FQNEAQ. The CDR3 sequence is 19 residues long. CDR3: CASSLGPGTSGRALYEQYF. CDR3 DNA: TGTGCCAGCAGCTTAGGACCCGGGACTAGCGGGAGGGCCCTCTACGAGCAGTACTTC.

The chain employs TRBV7-9 and TRBJ2-6, with D possibly TRBD2 on 5 matching bases. CDR1 is SEHNR and CDR2 is FQNEAQ in the germline V gene (reference sequence). The CDR3 length is 17 residues. Between the trimmed V and J ends, which lost 8 bases and 0 bases, there was a span of 17 bases. DNA for the CDR3: TGTGCCAGCCACTTGAAAGCGGCGACCTCTGGGGCCAACGTCCTGACTTTC. Its protein product is CASHLKAATSGANVLTF. Filled out from reference TRBV7-9 and TRBJ2-6, the complete variable domain reads DTGVSQNPRHKITKRGQNVTFRCDPISEHNRLYWYRQTLGQGPEFLTYFQNEAQLEKSRLLSDRFSAERPKGSFSTLEIQRTEQGDSAMYLCASHLKAATSGANVLTFGAGSRLTVL.

The rearrangement links TRBV12-5 to TRBJ2-3, with 13 bases fitting TRBD2. Germline V gene data show CDR1 as LGHNT and CDR2 as FRNRAP. V gave up 0 bases and J gave up 4 bases; unmatched junction bases: 1. This CDR3 contains 16 residues. CDR3 in DNA: TGTGCTAGTGGTTTGGTACTAGCGGGAGGGCCAGATACGCAGTATTTT. It encodes CASGLVLAGGPDTQYF. Using reference TRBV12-5 and TRBJ2-3 for the parts outside the CDR3, the full variable domain is DARVTQTPRHKVTEMGQEVTMRCQPILGHNTVFWYRQTMMQGLELLAYFRNRAPLDDSGMPKDRFSAEMPDATLATLKIQPSEPRDSAVYFCASGLVLAGGPDTQYFGPGTRLTVL.

The CDR3 region is CASSVSGTSGSHEQFF. In nucleotides, the CDR3 is TGTGCCAGCAGCGTCTCCGGGACTAGCGGGAGCCATGAGCAGTTCTTC. The chain joins TRBV7-9 to TRBJ2-1; 14 bases fit TRBD2. The germline gives CDR1 SEHNR, CDR2 FQNEAQ (reference sequence). There are 16 residues in the CDR3. Trimming removed 5 bases from V and 8 bases from J; junction bases left unmatched: 8.

V and J are TRBV2 and TRBJ2-2; the match to TRBD1 covers 8 bases. The CDR3 sequence is 15 residues long. CDR1 is SNHLY and CDR2 is FYNNEI in the germline V gene. The ends lost 11 bases at V and 5 bases at J; junction bases unmatched: 13. CDR3 residues: CAGSLDRAETGELFF. CDR3 DNA sequence: TGTGCCGGTTCTTTGGACAGGGCTGAGACCGGGGAGCTGTTTTTT.

The chain uses TRBV21-1 and TRBJ1-2; TRBD1, as called in the table, went unchecked against the DNA. TRBV21-1 is designated a pseudogene. This CDR3 is 16 amino acids long. CDR3 sequence: CASSKGGQESPDGYTF. The CDR3 coding sequence is TGTGCCAGCAGCAAAGGAGGACAGGAGAGTCCCGATGGCTACACCTTC.